This T cell receptor (beta chain) is drawn from a study of cytomegalovirus exposure and HLA in healthy donors. On the study more broadly: The 120 validation repertoires, a later analysis reported, used the same platform as the roughly 710 first-cohort repertoires.

Concerning this clone itself: Its antigen is unknown.

Study-wide points: It was 164 TCR beta chains that were listed as cytomegalovirus-associated. Confirmation was obtained in vitro that a few CMV-associated chains are specific for CMV antigens. The tendency of first-cohort TCR clusters to co-occur in the roughly 130 validation repertoires emerged from a later analysis.

Only in-frame clones appear in the TCRdb table, and some are missing; sequencing was by immunoSEQ multiplex PCR. This table has around 300,000 clones, about nine tenths appearing once. The V end was cut by 3 bases, the J end by 1 base, with 9 bases between. The CDR3 is made up of 15 amino acids. CDR1 MNHNS and CDR2 SASEGT come from the germline V gene. This chain links TRBV6-1 with TRBJ2-2; D possibly corresponds to TRBD1 (6 bases). The source of this sequence is a woman in her twenties or thirties in good health and CMV-seropositive. What was sequenced was PBMCs. The CDR3 here is CASSEETGNTGELFF. In nucleotides, the CDR3 is TGTGCCAGCAGTGAGGAGACAGGGAACACCGGGGAGCTGTTTTTT.